A single sample gave rise to the 20 T cell receptor beta chains below, sequenced in a study of shared clonotypes between healthy human individuals. Naive CD8 cells, CD45RO-negative and positively selected for CCR7, excluded terminally differentiated effector memory CD45RA+ cells. Here immunoSEQ multiplex PCR was the method, and the copy in TCRdb shows in-frame clones only, minus some. The sample contains approximately 810,000 clones, around 93% of which appear only once. The source material was naive CD8+ T cells sorted from blood. Receptor source: a man aged 25 to 40 in good health.

The gene calls are TRBV28 and TRBJ2-5; D possibly corresponds to TRBD2 (6 bases). The CDR3 has 14 residues. Germline CDR1 is MDHEN and CDR2 is SYDVKM. V lost 1 base, J lost 4 bases, and 10 bases lay in between. The CDR3 reads CASSLSGSIETQYF. For the CDR3, the DNA is TGTGCCAGCAGTTTATCCGGGAGTATAGAGACCCAGTACTTC.

The chain joins TRBV11-2 to TRBJ2-1, with 10 bases lining up with TRBD2. The CDR3 has 16 residues. V gave up 4 bases and J gave up 4 bases; unmatched junction bases: 7. CDR1 is SGHAT and CDR2 is FQNNGV in the germline V gene. CDR3 bases: TGTGCCAGCAGCTCAGACCTAGCGGGAGATTACAATGAGCAGTTCTTC. It codes for CASSSDLAGDYNEQFF.

The genes are TRBV7-9 and TRBJ2-7; a weak D match, TRBD1 (6 bases). The CDR3 contains 14 residues. V lost 1 base and J 3 bases, leaving 10 bases between the germline ends. Germline CDR1 reads SEHNR; CDR2 reads FQNEAQ (reference sequence). The DNA for the CDR3 is TGTGCCAGCAGCTTAGGGTGGACAGACTACGAGCAGTACTTC. Translating gives CASSLGWTDYEQYF.

This sequence joins TRBV5-5 and TRBJ1-2; no clear D gene. Germline values: CDR1 SGHKS, CDR2 YYEKEE (reference sequence). V shed 6 bases and J shed 4 bases, with 10 bases lying between them. This CDR3 contains 12 residues. The CDR3: CASTYGSYGYTF. CDR3 nucleotides: TGTGCCAGCACCTACGGATCCTATGGCTACACCTTC.

The chain recombines TRBV7-9 with TRBJ1-2; D is unclear. Germline assignment: CDR1 SEHNR and CDR2 FQNEAQ (reference sequence). The V end lost 2 bases, the J end lost 7 bases, and 11 bases lay between the germline ends. The CDR3 sequence is 13 residues long. The CDR3 DNA follows: TGTGCCAGCAGCTTATGGGGTTTTGCTGGCTACACCTTC. Residues: CASSLWGFAGYTF.

This chain joins TRBV5-1 and TRBJ2-7; TRBD1 matches 11 bases. V was pared by 4 bases and J by 4 bases, with 7 bases of the junction left unmatched. The germline CDR1 and CDR2 sequences are SGHRS and YFSETQ. This CDR3 is 15 amino acids long. CDR3 loop: CASSLYGTGGYEQYF. The DNA for the CDR3 is TGCGCCAGCAGCCTTTACGGGACAGGGGGATACGAGCAGTACTTC.

The rearrangement links TRBV5-8 to TRBJ2-1; D not certain. This CDR3 has 14 amino acids. The V gene lost 0 bases and the J gene lost 2 bases, with 6 bases spanning the gap. Germline V lookup: CDR1 SGHTS, CDR2 YDEGEE. The CDR3 DNA reads as TGTGCCAGCAGCTTGGGTCCCGCCTACAATGAGCAGTTCTTC. This encodes CASSLGPAYNEQFF.

V usage is TRBV7-9 and J usage is TRBJ2-6; 8 nucleotides align to TRBD1. The CDR3 is 19 residues long. Trimming cost V 2 bases and J 0 bases; bases outside gene matches: 9. Per the germline V gene, CDR1 is SEHNR and CDR2 is FQNEAQ (reference sequence). The CDR3 DNA reads as TGTGCCAGCAGCTTATGGAGGACAGGGTTTATCTCTGGGGCCAACGTCCTGACTTTC. Its protein product is CASSLWRTGFISGANVLTF.

The chain's CDR3 is CASSQGTGGDEQYF. Written as DNA, the CDR3 is TGCGCCAGCAGCCAGGGGACAGGGGGCGACGAGCAGTACTTC. The chain recombines TRBV4-3 with TRBJ2-7; TRBD1 matches 12 bases. The CDR3 has 14 amino acids. The germline V gene has CDR1 LGHNA and CDR2 YSLEER. V trimming: 3 bases; J trimming: 5 bases; junction bases outside the gene matches: 2.

The rearrangement uses TRBV4-1 and TRBJ2-7, with a possible D match to TRBD1 (6 bases). The V gene's germline CDR1 is MGHRA and CDR2 YSYEKL. V gave up 4 bases and J gave up 5 bases, with 12 bases separating them. The CDR3 runs 13 residues. CDR3 amino acids: CASSLRGFHEQYF. For the CDR3, the DNA is TGCGCCAGCAGCCTCAGGGGTTTCCACGAGCAGTACTTC.

CDR3 DNA sequence: TGTGCCAGCAGTGATGATGATCCCACAGATACGCAGTATTTT. It yields the protein CASSDDDPTDTQYF. The chain combines TRBV2 with TRBJ2-3; D not certain. Looked up from germline, CDR1 is SNHLY and CDR2 is FYNNEI. Between the trimmed V and J ends, which lost 3 bases and 2 bases, there was a span of 9 bases. The CDR3 loop spans 14 amino acids.

About this clone: Other DNA sequences within the sample encode an identical CDR3. The chain joins TRBV5-1 to TRBJ2-7, with a weak D call TRBD2 (6 bases). CDR3 size: 14 residues. Germline assignment: CDR1 SGHRS and CDR2 YFSETQ. V lost 0 bases to trimming and J lost 1 base, with 8 bases between them. This CDR3 reads CASSLAGRSYEQYF. The CDR3, as DNA: TGCGCCAGCAGCTTGGCAGGGAGGTCCTACGAGCAGTACTTC.

J is TRBJ2-7 and V is TRBV11-2, with D tentatively TRBD1 or TRBD2 (5 bases each). CDR3 size: 18 residues. Germline CDR1 is SGHAT and CDR2 is FQNNGV. V lost 3 bases and J 4 bases, leaving 25 bases between the germline ends. For the CDR3, the DNA is TGTGCCAGCAGCTTCCTGGGGGTATGGGTAATGATCGGGTACGAGCAGTACTTC. This codes for CASSFLGVWVMIGYEQYF.

The V call is TRBV9, the J call TRBJ1-1; no clear D gene. The V end lost 0 bases, the J end lost 11 bases, and 17 bases lay between the germline ends. The CDR3 spans 14 residues. The germline gives CDR1 SGDLS, CDR2 YYNGEE. The CDR3 coding sequence is TGTGCCAGCAGCGTAGACAGTCAAACCGATTCGGCTTTCTTT. It translates to CASSVDSQTDSAFF.

This clone was seen only a few times. The chain uses TRBV5-5 and TRBJ1-2; 9 positions match TRBD1. Trimming removed 3 bases from V and 6 bases from J; junction bases left unmatched: 6. Per the germline V gene, CDR1 is SGHKS and CDR2 is YYEKEE (reference sequence). This CDR3 comprises 14 residues. CDR3 DNA: TGTGCCAGCAGCTCGAAACAGGGGGCCGATGGCTACACCTTC. This codes for CASSSKQGADGYTF.

As DNA, the CDR3 is TGTGCCAGCAGGGAGCCCGACACTAGCACAGATACGCAGTATTTT. This sequence encodes CASREPDTSTDTQYF. The rearrangement joins TRBV7-9 to TRBJ2-3; no clear D. The CDR3 extends over 15 amino acids. V dropped 6 bases and J dropped 0 bases, with 13 bases sitting between them. Germline V gene lookup returns CDR1 SEHNR and CDR2 FQNEAQ (reference sequence).

CDR3 DNA: TGTGCCAGCAGTCTTCGACGGTACTACGAGCAGTACTTC. Residues: CASSLRRYYEQYF. The genes are TRBV27 and TRBJ2-7; D is ambiguous. V lost 5 bases and J 3 bases, leaving 11 bases between the germline ends. CDR3 length equals 13 residues. The germline V gene has CDR1 MNHEY and CDR2 SMNVEV (reference sequence).

The gene calls are TRBV9 and TRBJ1-1; 9 bases are shared with TRBD1. This CDR3 has 16 residues. After removal of 3 bases from V and 4 bases from J, the junction contained 10 bases not matched to a gene. Per the germline V gene, CDR1 is SGDLS and CDR2 is YYNGEE. CDR3 region: CASSGQGQGRGTEAFF. In DNA form, the CDR3 reads TGTGCCAGCAGCGGGCAGGGACAGGGCCGGGGCACTGAAGCTTTCTTT. Looking up the rest from reference TRBV9 and TRBJ1-1 gives the full variable domain: DSGVTQTPKHLITATGQRVTLRCSPRSGDLSVYWYQQSLDQGLQFLIQYYNGEERAKGNILERFSAQQFPDLHSELNLSSLELGDSALYFCASSGQGQGRGTEAFFGQGTRLTVV.

V and J are TRBV4-3 and TRBJ2-1; 8 nucleotides agree with TRBD1. The CDR3 spans 13 residues. After removal of 6 bases from V and 6 bases from J, the junction contained 4 bases not matched to a gene. Germline CDR1 is LGHNA and CDR2 is YSLEER. The CDR3 DNA reads TGCGCCAGCAGGGACAGGGACAGCAATGAGCAGTTCTTC. Translation gives CASRDRDSNEQFF.

The chain carries TRBV7-9 and TRBJ2-2; D is perhaps TRBD2 (5 bases). This CDR3 has 17 amino acids. CDR1 is SEHNR and CDR2 is FQNEAQ in the germline V gene (reference sequence). V shed 1 base and J shed 2 bases, with 14 bases lying between them. The CDR3 nucleotides read TGTGCCAGCAGCTTAGATAGCGTAACCTTAAACACCGGGGAGCTGTTTTTT. Protein sequence: CASSLDSVTLNTGELFF.